This is a list of T cell receptor beta chains from one sample in a study of cytomegalovirus exposure and HLA in healthy donors. Some clones are missing from TCRdb's copy, which holds only in-frame ones; the method was immunoSEQ multiplex PCR. The sample consists of roughly 150,000 clones, approximately 80% of them appearing once. The sample was PBMCs. The receptor set was obtained from a male donor in good health and CMV-seronegative. Both conserved end residues are part of each CDR3. A D gene is named only where the DNA matches it firmly. A clone size is listed for some rows: how often the clone was seen (once, few, many), or a class if it is expanded.

size: .
V: TRBV7-9
D: .
J: .
CDR3: CASSFTSVEQYF

size: .
V: TRBV19
D: .
J: TRBJ1-5
CDR3: CASEGVRNQPQHF

size: .
V: TRBV18
D: .
J: TRBJ2-1
CDR3: CASSPMRYNEQFF

size: .
V: TRBV2
D: .
J: TRBJ2-7
CDR3: CASRRGGEQYF

size: few
V: TRBV2
D: TRBD2
J: TRBJ2-5
CDR3: CAGPGGGETQYF

size: .
V: TRBV5-4
D: .
J: TRBJ2-1
CDR3: CASSLEVARSYNEQFF

size: few
V: TRBV7-3
D: TRBD2
J: TRBJ2-1
CDR3: CASSGSGKVDEQFF

size: .
V: TRBV15
D: .
J: TRBJ2-7
CDR3: CATSRALVQEISYEQYF

size: .
V: TRBV15
D: .
J: TRBJ2-5
CDR3: CATSRDRPGSETQYF

size: .
V: TRBV5-1
D: TRBD1
J: TRBJ2-5
CDR3: CASSFHDREETQYF